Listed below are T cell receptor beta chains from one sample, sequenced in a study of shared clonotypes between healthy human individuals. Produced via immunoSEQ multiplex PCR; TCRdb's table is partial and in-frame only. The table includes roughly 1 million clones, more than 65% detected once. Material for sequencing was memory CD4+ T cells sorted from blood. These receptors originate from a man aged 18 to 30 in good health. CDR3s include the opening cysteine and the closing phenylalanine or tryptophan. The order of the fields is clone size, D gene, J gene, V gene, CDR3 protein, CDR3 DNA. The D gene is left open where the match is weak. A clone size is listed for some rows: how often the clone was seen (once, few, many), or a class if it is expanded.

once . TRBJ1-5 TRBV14 CASSQGGTGFQPQHF TGTGCCAGCAGCCAAGGAGGAACAGGGTTTCAGCCCCAGCATTTT
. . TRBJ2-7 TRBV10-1 CASTTGDSPYEQYF TGCGCCAGCACCACAGGAGACAGCCCCTACGAGCAGTACTTC
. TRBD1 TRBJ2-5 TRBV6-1 CASWTGGAGQETQYF TGTGCCAGCTGGACAGGGGGCGCCGGGCAAGAGACCCAGTACTTC
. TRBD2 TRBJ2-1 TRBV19 CASSRLAGHNEQFF TGTGCCAGTAGTAGACTAGCGGGGCACAATGAGCAGTTCTTC
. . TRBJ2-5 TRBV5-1 CASSAGETQYF TGCGCCAGCAGCGCAGGGGAGACCCAGTACTTC
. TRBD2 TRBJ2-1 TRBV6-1 CASSVEERGAYNEQFF TGTGCCAGCAGTGTTGAGGAGCGGGGGGCCTACAATGAGCAGTTCTTC
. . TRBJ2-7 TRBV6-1 CASSEASGSGLRYF TGTGCCAGCAGTGAAGCCTCAGGTTCAGGTTTACGGTACTTC
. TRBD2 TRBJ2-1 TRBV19 CAGGVAGGLNEQFF TGTGCCGGCGGGGTAGCGGGGGGACTCAATGAGCAGTTCTTC
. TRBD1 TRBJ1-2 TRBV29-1 CSVVRDSGYGYTF TGCAGCGTTGTTCGGGACAGCGGCTATGGCTACACCTTC
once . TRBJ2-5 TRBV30 CAWSRGLIQETQYF TGTGCCTGGAGCCGCGGACTTATCCAAGAGACCCAGTACTTC
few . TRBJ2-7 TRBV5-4 CASSYSGREGEQYF TGTGCCAGCAGCTACTCGGGGCGGGAAGGCGAGCAGTACTTC
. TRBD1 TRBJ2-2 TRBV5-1 CASSFDRVGELFF TGCGCCAGCAGCTTTGACAGGGTCGGGGAGCTGTTTTTT
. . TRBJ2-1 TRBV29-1 CSVVRGYFSYNEQFF TGCAGCGTTGTTCGGGGGTATTTTTCCTACAATGAGCAGTTCTTC
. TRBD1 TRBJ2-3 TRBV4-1 CASSHQAGTGGDTQYF TGCGCCAGCAGCCACCAAGCCGGGACAGGGGGTGATACGCAGTATTTT
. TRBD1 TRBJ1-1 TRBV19 CASSTPGTGDTEAFF TGTGCCAGTAGTACCCCCGGGACAGGGGACACTGAAGCTTTCTTT
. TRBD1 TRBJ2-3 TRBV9 CASSSRTGVDTQYF TGTGCCAGCAGCTCAAGGACAGGAGTAGATACGCAGTATTTT
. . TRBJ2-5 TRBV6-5 CASSGLGTQYF TGTGCCAGCAGTGGCTTGGGGACCCAGTACTTC
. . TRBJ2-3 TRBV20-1 CSANHRDTQYF TGCAGTGCAAACCATAGGGATACGCAGTATTTT
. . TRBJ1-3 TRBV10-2 CASSERTGPSGNTIYF TGCGCCAGCAGTGAGAGGACGGGACCCTCTGGAAACACCATATATTTT
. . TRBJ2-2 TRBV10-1 CASSAATAQRTGELFF TGCGCCAGCAGTGCTGCAACAGCGCAACGCACCGGGGAGCTGTTTTTT
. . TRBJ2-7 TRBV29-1 CSISGRTEAEQYF TGCAGCATCTCTGGGAGAACAGAGGCCGAGCAGTACTTC
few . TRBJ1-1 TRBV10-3 CAIADRTPAGEAFF TGTGCCATCGCGGACCGGACCCCGGCCGGTGAAGCTTTCTTT
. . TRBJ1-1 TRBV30 CAWYPLTGSYTEAFF TGTGCCTGGTACCCCCTTACAGGGTCGTACACTGAAGCTTTCTTT
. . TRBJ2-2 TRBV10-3 CAISDGGGRNTGELFF TGTGCCATCAGTGATGGAGGGGGGCGGAACACCGGGGAGCTGTTTTTT
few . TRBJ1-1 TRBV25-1 CASSALTNTEAFF TGTGCCAGCAGTGCTCTCACGAACACTGAAGCTTTCTTT
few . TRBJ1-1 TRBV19 CASSIGQGTEAFF TGTGCCAGTAGTATAGGGCAGGGCACTGAAGCTTTCTTT
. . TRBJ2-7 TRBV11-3 CASSFPPASYEQYF TGTGCCAGCAGCTTCCCCCCAGCGTCCTACGAGCAGTACTTC
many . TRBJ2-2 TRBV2 CASSEYRPGELFF TGTGCCAGCAGTGAATACAGGCCCGGGGAGCTGTTTTTT
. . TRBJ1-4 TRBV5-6 CASSETSGSPGEKLFF TGTGCCAGCAGCGAAACTTCCGGGTCACCGGGGGAAAAACTGTTTTTT
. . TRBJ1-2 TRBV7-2 CASSPGGVRNGYTF TGTGCCAGCAGCCCCGGGGGGGTCCGAAATGGCTACACCTTC
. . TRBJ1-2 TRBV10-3 CAISQTEDGRANYGYTF TGTGCCATCAGTCAGACCGAGGACGGTCGAGCTAACTATGGCTACACCTTC
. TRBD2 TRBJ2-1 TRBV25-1 CASSGQGLAGGVNEQFF TGTGCCAGCAGTGGCCAGGGACTAGCGGGAGGGGTGAATGAGCAGTTCTTC
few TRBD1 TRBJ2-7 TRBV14 CASSQGTGSTYEQYF TGTGCCAGCAGCCAAGGGACAGGAAGCACCTACGAGCAGTACTTC
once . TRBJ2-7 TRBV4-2 CASSQEITYEQYF TGTGCCAGCAGCCAAGAGATAACCTACGAGCAGTACTTC
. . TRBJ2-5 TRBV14 CASGPRGETQYF TGTGCCAGCGGGCCACGCGGGGAGACCCAGTACTTC
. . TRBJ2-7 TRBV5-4 CASSIDRGLNEQYF TGTGCCAGCAGTATAGACAGAGGACTTAACGAGCAGTACTTC
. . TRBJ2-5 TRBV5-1 CASSSVGTQYF TGCGCCAGCAGCTCCGTCGGGACCCAGTACTTC
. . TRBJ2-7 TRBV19 CATSHPGSSGQYF TGTGCCACTTCCCACCCGGGAAGTTCGGGGCAGTACTTC
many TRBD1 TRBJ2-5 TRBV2 CASRPGTGGQETQYF TGTGCCAGCAGGCCCGGGACAGGAGGCCAAGAGACCCAGTACTTC
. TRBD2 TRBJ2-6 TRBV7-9 CASSPPGGITGANVLTF TGTGCCAGCAGTCCCCCGGGGGGGATCACTGGGGCCAACGTCCTGACTTTC
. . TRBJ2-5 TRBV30 CAWSPGLQETQYF TGTGCCTGGAGTCCTGGATTGCAAGAGACCCAGTACTTC
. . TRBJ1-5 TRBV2 CASSEAGRNQPQHF TGTGCCAGCAGTGAGGCAGGGCGCAATCAGCCCCAGCATTTT
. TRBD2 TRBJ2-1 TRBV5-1 CASSSGSGRSSYNEQFF TGCGCCAGCAGCTCAGGTAGCGGGAGGAGCTCCTACAATGAGCAGTTCTTC
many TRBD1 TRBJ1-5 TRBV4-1 CASSQDRGGRGNQPQHF TGCGCCAGCAGCCAAGATAGGGGGGGCAGGGGGAATCAGCCCCAGCATTTT
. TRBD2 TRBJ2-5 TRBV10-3 CATHPSGGDRGETQYF TGTGCCACTCACCCCTCGGGGGGGGACCGCGGAGAGACCCAGTACTTC
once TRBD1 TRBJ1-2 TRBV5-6 CASSLTGDGFYYGYTF TGTGCCAGCAGCTTGACAGGGGACGGGTTTTACTATGGCTACACCTTC
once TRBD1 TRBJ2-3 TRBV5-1 CASSPGQGTDTQYF TGCGCCAGCAGCCCGGGACAGGGCACCGATACGCAGTATTTT
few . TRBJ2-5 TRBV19 CASSTQGQTQYF TGTGCCAGTAGTACCCAGGGACAGACCCAGTACTTC